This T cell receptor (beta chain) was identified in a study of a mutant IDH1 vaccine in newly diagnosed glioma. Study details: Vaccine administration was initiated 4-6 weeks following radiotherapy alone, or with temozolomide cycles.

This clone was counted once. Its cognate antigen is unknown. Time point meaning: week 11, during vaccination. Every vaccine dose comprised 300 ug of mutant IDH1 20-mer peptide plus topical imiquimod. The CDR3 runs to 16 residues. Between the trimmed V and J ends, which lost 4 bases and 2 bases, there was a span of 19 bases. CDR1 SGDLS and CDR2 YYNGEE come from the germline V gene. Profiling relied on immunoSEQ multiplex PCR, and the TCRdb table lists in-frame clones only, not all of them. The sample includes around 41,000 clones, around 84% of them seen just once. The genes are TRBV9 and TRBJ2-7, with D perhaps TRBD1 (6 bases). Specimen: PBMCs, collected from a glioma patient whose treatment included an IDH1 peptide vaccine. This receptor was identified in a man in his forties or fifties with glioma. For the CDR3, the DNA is TGTGCCAGCAGCACCACAGGGAGTAGATGGGCCTACGAGCAGTACTTC. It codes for CASSTTGSRWAYEQYF. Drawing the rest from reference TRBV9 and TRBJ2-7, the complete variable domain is DSGVTQTPKHLITATGQRVTLRCSPRSGDLSVYWYQQSLDQGLQFLIQYYNGEERAKGNILERFSAQQFPDLHSELNLSSLELGDSALYFCASSTTGSRWAYEQYFGPGTRLTVT.